This record covers a single T cell receptor beta chain. One end of the junction does not line up with germline, which may come from a read error. Germline values: CDR1 LNHNV, CDR2 YYDKDF (reference sequence). The CDR3 loop spans 16 amino acids. Through Arm-PCR of CDR3 regions and iRepertoire HTBI primers, TCR beta libraries were built. MiXCR, applied by TCRdb to the multiplex PCR reads, yields one record per CDR3 protein. The sample shows over 650,000 distinct CDR3 sequences, 25% to 30% of them seen only once. The sample is drawn from a study of regulatory T cells in long-lasting Graves disease. Time point in this sample: persistent/refractory GD, antithyroid drugs over 5 years with positive TRAb. PBMC RNA was the source of the TCR library. Roughly 10 milliliters of peripheral blood were taken and placed in EDTA tubes.

V gene TRBV15 combines with J gene TRBJ1-2, with 11 bases matching TRBD1. The receptor was isolated from a female donor with Graves disease. The source was peripheral blood mononuclear cells (PBMCs), collected when the disease was refractory, from a patient treated with antithyroid drugs. CDR3 protein: CVTSRSGTGGGYGYTF. CDR3 bases: TGTGTCACCAGCAGATCCGGGACAGGGGGTGGCTATGGCTACACCTTC.